This T cell receptor (beta chain) was documented in a study of cytomegalovirus exposure and HLA in healthy donors. PCR employed 60 Vbeta and 13 Jbeta primers. TCRdb keeps only in-frame clones here, not all; method: immunoSEQ multiplex PCR. This table has about 68,000 clones, approximately 78% appearing once. Deletions cut 5 bases from V and 5 bases from J, with 18 bases between. The CDR3 length is 15 residues. CDR1 is SGHVS, CDR2 FNYEAQ, per germline. The chain carries TRBV7-6 and TRBJ1-1; D is undetermined. This clonotype originated in a human donor in good health. The sequenced sample consisted of PBMCs. The CDR3 spells CASSPSSWQRTEAFF. CDR3 DNA sequence: TGTGCCAGCAGCCCCTCCTCGTGGCAGCGGACTGAAGCTTTCTTT.